This is a list of T cell receptor beta chains from one sample in a study of cytomegalovirus exposure and HLA in healthy donors. TCRdb's copy holds only in-frame clones and misses some; the assay was immunoSEQ multiplex PCR. Of 150,000 to 200,000 clones listed, approximately 79% are singletons. The sample comprised PBMCs. All receptors derive from a man aged 50 or older in good health and CMV-seropositive. CDR3s include the opening cysteine and the closing phenylalanine or tryptophan. D genes are given only for firm matches. The size of a clone is reported for some rows only, either as once, few or many, or as a class for expanded clones.

d_gene,abundance,j_gene,v_gene,CDR3aa,CDR3nt
TRBD1,few,TRBJ1-1,TRBV7-3,CASSTHRDRATEAFF,TGTGCCAGCAGCACTCATCGGGACAGAGCAACCGAAGCTTTCTTT
.,once,TRBJ1-3,TRBV9,CASSVGEGRGNTIYF,TGTGCCAGCAGCGTAGGAGAAGGCAGGGGAAACACCATATATTTT
.,.,TRBJ2-1,TRBV11-2,CASSSVGSGLYNEQFF,TGTGCCAGCAGCTCCGTAGGTAGCGGATTGTACAATGAGCAGTTCTTC
TRBD1,.,TRBJ1-1,TRBV19,CASSISRGAEAFF,TGTGCCAGTAGTATCTCCAGGGGGGCTGAAGCTTTCTTT
.,few,TRBJ2-4,TRBV19,CASSVPSLGGAIQYF,TGTGCCAGTAGTGTTCCTTCCCTGGGGGGAGCCATTCAGTACTTC
TRBD1,.,TRBJ2-2,TRBV28,CASIAMGQSGELFF,TGTGCCAGCATCGCGATGGGACAGTCCGGGGAGCTGTTTTTT
TRBD1,few,TRBJ1-1,TRBV28,CASSIFRDRGLNTEAFF,TGTGCCAGCAGCATTTTCCGGGACAGGGGCCTGAACACTGAAGCTTTCTTT
TRBD1,once,TRBJ1-4,TRBV15,CATSRDIPGQGVEKLFF,TGTGCCACCAGCAGAGATATTCCGGGACAGGGAGTTGAAAAGCTGTTTTTT
.,.,TRBJ1-6,TRBV7-9,CASSFKRSPLHF,TGTGCCAGCAGCTTCAAGAGATCACCCCTCCACTTT
TRBD2,once,TRBJ2-2,TRBV11-2,CASSSTTGTSLGELFF,TGTGCCAGCAGCTCGACCACCGGGACTAGCCTCGGGGAGCTGTTTTTT
.,.,TRBJ2-7,TRBV7-6,CASSLGAGDVYEQYF,TGTGCCAGCAGCTTAGGGGCAGGGGACGTCTACGAGCAGTACTTC
TRBD1,.,TRBJ2-6,TRBV5-1,CASSWTGGVRGANVLTF,TGCGCCAGCAGCTGGACAGGGGGGGTGCGGGGGGCCAACGTCCTGACTTTC
.,.,TRBJ1-3,TRBV5-6,CASARGGFGNTIYF,TGTGCCAGCGCAAGGGGGGGATTTGGAAACACCATATATTTT
TRBD1,few,TRBJ2-5,TRBV7-9,CASSRTGSETQYF,TGTGCCAGCAGCAGGACAGGGTCGGAGACCCAGTACTTC
TRBD2,.,TRBJ2-2,TRBV7-2,CASSLGLAPPNTGELFF,TGTGCCAGCAGCTTAGGACTAGCGCCGCCTAACACCGGGGAGCTGTTTTTT
TRBD1,.,TRBJ1-6,TRBV28,CASREQGLKGSPLHF,TGTGCCAGCAGGGAACAGGGGCTCAAAGGGTCACCCCTCCACTTT
.,.,TRBJ1-2,TRBV29-1,CSVEDRRDTNYGYTF,TGCAGCGTTGAAGACCGCAGGGACACTAACTATGGCTACACCTTC
.,.,TRBJ2-5,TRBV27,CASSLFPSQETQYF,TGTGCCAGCAGTTTATTCCCTAGCCAAGAGACCCAGTACTTC
TRBD1,.,TRBJ1-1,TRBV28,CATGGDRGYMNTEAFF,TGTGCCACTGGCGGGGACAGGGGGTATATGAACACTGAAGCTTTCTTT
.,once,TRBJ1-4,TRBV2,CASSGAGIEKLFF,TGTGCCAGCAGTGGGGCAGGGATTGAAAAACTGTTTTTT
.,.,TRBJ1-1,TRBV11-2,CASSPFDRNTEAFF,TGTGCCAGCAGCCCCTTCGACAGGAACACTGAAGCTTTCTTT
.,.,TRBJ2-2,TRBV4-2,CASSQTSSANTGELFF,TGTGCCAGCAGCCAAACTTCCAGCGCGAACACCGGGGAGCTGTTTTTT
.,.,TRBJ1-5,TRBV2,CASSEVAVYSNQPQHF,TGTGCCAGCAGTGAAGTGGCGGTTTATAGCAATCAGCCCCAGCATTTT
.,.,TRBJ1-2,TRBV4-1,CASSQGDGGFYGYTF,TGCGCCAGCAGCCAAGGGGACGGGGGGTTCTATGGCTACACCTTC
TRBD1,.,TRBJ1-2,TRBV5-8,CASSLGTGASGYGYTF,TGTGCCAGCAGCTTGGGGACAGGGGCCTCTGGCTATGGCTACACCTTC